The entry that follows covers one T cell receptor beta chain sequence. The data were taken from a study of blood T cell repertoires in COVID-19. Across the study: PBMCs, B-cell-depleted T cells, or T cells provided the cDNA or gDNA that made up the material.

The CDR3 covers 14 residues. V shed 4 bases, J shed 7 bases, and the junction held 9 bases outside the gene matches. Germline CDR1 reads SGHRS; CDR2 reads YFSETQ. In the original workflow: It was from reference gene primer amplification that nucleated cell counts were estimated. Produced via immunoSEQ multiplex PCR; TCRdb's table is partial and in-frame only. The DNA gave D and trimming, while V, J and clone size come from that table. The table includes 40,000 to 50,000 clones, roughly nine tenths detected once. The gene calls are TRBV5-1 and TRBJ1-2; 8 nucleotides line up with TRBD1. This sequence was found in a human donor in a cohort sampled during active COVID-19. Sequencing was done on a sample of peripheral blood. The CDR3 region has the DNA TGCGCCAGCAGCGTGACAGGGGTCGAGGGTGGCTACACCTTC. Its protein product is CASSVTGVEGGYTF.